The clone carrying this T cell receptor (beta chain) turned up a few times. The target antigen is unknown. Germline assignment: CDR1 MGHRA and CDR2 YSYEKL. With 2 bases removed from V and 3 bases from J, the gap between germline ends came to 10 bases. There are 15 residues in the CDR3. One entry per CDR3 protein results from TCRdb running MiXCR on the RT-PCR reads. The sample includes around 160,000 distinct CDR3 sequences, around 9.9% seen only once; the top ten take about an eighth. These data originate in a study of response to subunit inactivated influenza vaccine. Broader study findings: The authors suggested that few new T cells are recruited per seasonal influenza vaccination.

This TCR derives from a middle-aged man who received an inactivated influenza vaccine. The rearrangement links TRBV4-1 to TRBJ2-2, with no clear D. The sample consisted of non-naive T cells sorted from PBMCs, taken 40 to 50 days after vaccination. CDR3 amino acids: CASSQWLGYTGELFF. CDR3 sequence (DNA): TGCGCCAGCAGCCAATGGCTGGGGTACACCGGGGAGCTGTTTTTT.